One sample yielded the 19 T cell receptor beta chains listed below, sequenced in a study of T-cell reconstitution after alpha-beta-depleted transplantation in children. Unique molecular identifiers featured in how the TCRbeta library was prepared. MiXCR, applied by TCRdb to the PCR reads, yields one record per CDR3 protein. The repertoire holds roughly 120,000 distinct CDR3 sequences, around 23% seen once, with under 12% in the top ten. The material was PBMCs, mostly from graft donor cells, obtained 180 days after TCRalphabeta/CD19-depleted stem cell transplant. These receptors were obtained from a male patient between 2 and 15 years old who had a stem cell transplant for chronic granulomatous disease, so the T cells may come from the graft donor.

Comment on this clonotype: A much larger clone sits a single nucleotide away, making a read error possible. This chain uses TRBV19 with TRBJ2-5; D gene uncertain. The CDR3 is 13 residues long. Germline V lookup: CDR1 LNHDA, CDR2 SQIVND (reference sequence). DNA of the CDR3: TGTGGCAGTAGTATGAAGCTCGGGGAGACCCAGTACTTC. Its translation is CGSSMKLGETQYF.

This clonotype was detected only a few times. V and J are TRBV9 and TRBJ2-7; 8 nucleotides line up with TRBD1. Germline V gene sequence: CDR1 SGDLS, CDR2 YYNGEE. V lost 0 bases, J lost 6 bases, and 11 bases stayed unmatched. The CDR3 totals 16 residues. The CDR3 coding sequence is TGTGCCAGCAGCGTAGATGACAGGGGTCTCTCAAGCGAGCAGTACTTC. Translated, it gives CASSVDDRGLSSEQYF.

A word on this clonotype: This may arise from a read error, as a much more abundant clone is one base away. The final CDR3 position lacks the conserved phenylalanine or tryptophan, pointing to a likely read error. The chain uses TRBV20-1 and TRBJ2-7; 8 bases are a match to TRBD1. V gave up 6 bases and J gave up 6 bases; unmatched junction bases: 13. Germline lookup yields CDR1 DFQATT and CDR2 SNEGSKA (reference sequence). The CDR3 spans 14 residues. The CDR3 DNA sequence: TGCAGTGCAAACACCGGGACAGGTACCACCGAGCAGTACTTG. It is translated as CSANTGTGTTEQYL.

The chain employs TRBV15 and TRBJ2-3, with unresolved D. The V end lost 6 bases, the J end lost 6 bases, and 7 bases lay between the germline ends. The CDR3 has 11 amino acids. In germline, CDR1 is LNHNV, CDR2 YYDKDF (reference sequence). This chain's CDR3 is CATRGFDTQYF. In DNA form, the CDR3 reads TGTGCCACCAGAGGTTTCGATACGCAGTATTTT.

This clonotype was detected many times. The CDR3 loop is CATSRGRDNEQFF. As DNA, the CDR3 is TGTGCCACCTCCAGGGGGCGCGACAATGAGCAGTTCTTC. The chain joins TRBV12-3 or TRBV12-4 to TRBJ2-1; 8 bases fit TRBD1. Losses at the gene ends were 10 bases for V and 5 bases for J; bases not matched to a gene: 7. The CDR3 contains 13 residues.

The V call is TRBV12-3 or TRBV12-4, the J call TRBJ2-5; D not certain. V lost 6 bases to trimming and J lost 1 base, with 9 bases between them. The CDR3 sequence is 13 residues long. Written as DNA, the CDR3 is TGTGCCAGCAGCCCACGGGTCCAAGAGACCCAGTACTTC. As protein: CASSPRVQETQYF.

This clonotype turned up a few times. The chain couples TRBV5-1 to TRBJ2-1; maybe TRBD2 (5 bases). The CDR3 spans 14 residues. Germline V gives CDR1 SGHRS, CDR2 YFSETQ. Trimming pared 7 bases from V and 0 bases from J, leaving 11 bases between. The CDR3 reads CASVGGSSYNEQFF. The CDR3 DNA reads as TGCGCCAGCGTAGGAGGCAGCTCCTACAATGAGCAGTTCTTC.

The J gene is TRBJ2-2, the V gene TRBV5-1, with D possibly being TRBD1 (5 bases). Germline CDR1 is SGHRS and CDR2 is YFSETQ. This CDR3 contains 17 residues. With 1 base removed from V and 3 bases from J, the gap between germline ends came to 16 bases. CDR3 coding DNA: TGCGCCAGCAGCTTGAGGGCGACAGCGTCGGACACCGGGGAGCTGTTTTTT. Translated, it gives CASSLRATASDTGELFF.

In this sample, this clonotype turned up many times. The chain combines TRBV28 with TRBJ2-6; unclear D gene. Germline lookup yields CDR1 MDHEN and CDR2 SYDVKM. The CDR3 extends over 11 amino acids. V lost 8 bases and J lost 3, with 2 bases in between. CDR3 sequence reads: CASHGANVLTF. The CDR3 DNA sequence: TGTGCCAGCCATGGGGCCAACGTCCTGACTTTC. The whole variable domain, remainder taken from reference TRBV28 and TRBJ2-6, is DVKVTQSSRYLVKRTGEKVFLECVQDMDHENMFWYRQDPGLGLRLIYFSYDVKMKEKGDIPEGYSVSREKKERFSLILESASTNQTSMYLCASHGANVLTFGAGSRLTVL.

The chain links TRBV24-1 to TRBJ2-3; the D is unclear. CDR1 KGHDR and CDR2 SFDVKD come from the germline V gene. The CDR3 contains 13 residues. With 10 bases removed from V and 0 bases from J, the gap between germline ends came to 10 bases. The CDR3 DNA sequence: TGTGCCACTAGTTGGGGTAGCACAGATACGCAGTATTTT. It translates to CATSWGSTDTQYF.

This clonotype has more than one count but fewer than ten. The chain recombines TRBV24-1 with TRBJ2-3; D is uncertain. V gave up 2 bases and J gave up 0 bases, with 8 bases separating them. The CDR3 covers 15 residues. From germline, CDR1 is KGHDR and CDR2 SFDVKD. CDR3 region: CATSDSVRSTDTQYF. In DNA form, the CDR3 reads TGTGCCACCAGTGATTCGGTCAGAAGCACAGATACGCAGTATTTT.

This clonotype has at least ten counts. The V and J genes are TRBV12-3 or TRBV12-4 and TRBJ2-2; D is ambiguous. The CDR3 has 15 residues. Deletions cut 6 bases from V and 2 bases from J, with 13 bases between. The CDR3 reads CASSPAGRNTGELFF. As DNA, the CDR3 is TGTGCCAGCAGCCCGGCCGGCCGAAACACCGGGGAGCTGTTTTTT.

There are many counts of this clonotype. The V gene is TRBV20-1, the J gene TRBJ2-2, with a weak D call TRBD1 (5 bases). Per germline, CDR1 DFQATT and CDR2 SNEGSKA (reference sequence). The V gene lost 2 bases and the J gene lost 7 bases, with 17 bases spanning the gap. The CDR3 loop spans 15 amino acids. CDR3 nucleotides: TGCAGTGCTAGATGGCAGGGCACGCCGGGCGGGGAGCTGTTTTTT. Encoded protein: CSARWQGTPGGELFF.

The chain is built from TRBV9 and TRBJ2-6; no clear D. V lost 2 bases and J 1 base, leaving 7 bases between the germline ends. Germline V gene lookup returns CDR1 SGDLS and CDR2 YYNGEE. The CDR3 extends over 15 amino acids. The CDR3 nucleotides are TGTGCCAGCAGCGTTTCCGGGTCTGGGGCCAACGTCCTGACTTTC. Its translation: CASSVSGSGANVLTF.

This clonotype was seen a few times. The CDR3: CASNSGRLSSYNEQFF. Here the CDR3 DNA reads TGTGCCAGCAACAGCGGGAGGTTGAGCTCCTACAATGAGCAGTTCTTC. V gene TRBV28 combines with J gene TRBJ2-1; TRBD2 aligns across 9 bases. The germline V gene encodes CDR1 MDHEN and CDR2 SYDVKM. Germline trimming cut 7 bases from V and 0 bases from J; bases unmatched to any gene: 7. CDR3 length: 16 amino acids.

V is TRBV7-2 and J is TRBJ2-7; TRBD1 aligns across 7 bases. The ends lost 5 bases at V and 3 bases at J; junction bases unmatched: 7. The CDR3 runs to 14 residues. In germline, CDR1 is SGHTA, CDR2 FQGNSA. CDR3 in DNA: TGTGCCAGCAGCCCCTGGACAGGCGACTACGAGCAGTACTTC. Protein product: CASSPWTGDYEQYF.

In this sample, this clonotype turned up a few times. The chain uses TRBV3-1 and TRBJ2-3; the D gene is possibly TRBD2 (5 bases). The CDR3 runs 15 residues. Between the trimmed V and J ends, which lost 0 bases and 1 base, there was a span of 8 bases. Germline values: CDR1 LGHDT, CDR2 YNNKEL (reference sequence). DNA of the CDR3: TGTGCCAGCAGCCAAGATCGACTACGCACAGATACGCAGTATTTT. Translating it yields CASSQDRLRTDTQYF.

The V and J genes are TRBV5-1 and TRBJ2-1, with D tentatively TRBD1 (6 bases). CDR1 and CDR2 from the germline V gene are SGHRS and YFSETQ. The CDR3 sequence is 16 residues long. Trimming removed 3 bases at V and 1 base at J, with 14 bases between. In nucleotides, the CDR3 is TGCGCCAGCAGCTCCCGTACAGGGCATTCCTACAATGAGCAGTTCTTC. Amino acid sequence: CASSSRTGHSYNEQFF.

The chain uses TRBV5-1 and TRBJ2-3; TRBD2 aligns across 9 bases. J gave up 4 bases and V 5 bases, and 8 bases lay outside the gene matches. Germline V gene lookup returns CDR1 SGHRS and CDR2 YFSETQ. The CDR3 is made up of 15 amino acids. The chain's CDR3 is CASSGAGGLSDTQYF. The CDR3 DNA is TGCGCCAGCAGTGGAGCGGGGGGCCTCTCAGATACGCAGTATTTT.